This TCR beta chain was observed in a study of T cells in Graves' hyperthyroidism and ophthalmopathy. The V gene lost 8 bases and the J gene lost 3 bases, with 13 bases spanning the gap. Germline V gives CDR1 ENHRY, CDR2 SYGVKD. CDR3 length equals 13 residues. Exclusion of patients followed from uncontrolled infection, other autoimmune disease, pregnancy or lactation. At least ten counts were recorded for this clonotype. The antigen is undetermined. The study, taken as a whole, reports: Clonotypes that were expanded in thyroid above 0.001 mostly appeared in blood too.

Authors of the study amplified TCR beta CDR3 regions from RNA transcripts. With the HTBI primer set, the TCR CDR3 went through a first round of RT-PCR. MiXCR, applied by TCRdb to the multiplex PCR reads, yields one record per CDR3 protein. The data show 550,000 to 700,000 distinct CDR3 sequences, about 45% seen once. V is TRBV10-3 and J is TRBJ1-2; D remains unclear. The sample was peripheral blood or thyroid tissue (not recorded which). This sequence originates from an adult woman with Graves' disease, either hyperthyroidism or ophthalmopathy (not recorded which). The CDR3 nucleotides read TGTGCCATCGGAGGGTCGGAGGACTATGGCTACACCTTC. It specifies CAIGGSEDYGYTF.